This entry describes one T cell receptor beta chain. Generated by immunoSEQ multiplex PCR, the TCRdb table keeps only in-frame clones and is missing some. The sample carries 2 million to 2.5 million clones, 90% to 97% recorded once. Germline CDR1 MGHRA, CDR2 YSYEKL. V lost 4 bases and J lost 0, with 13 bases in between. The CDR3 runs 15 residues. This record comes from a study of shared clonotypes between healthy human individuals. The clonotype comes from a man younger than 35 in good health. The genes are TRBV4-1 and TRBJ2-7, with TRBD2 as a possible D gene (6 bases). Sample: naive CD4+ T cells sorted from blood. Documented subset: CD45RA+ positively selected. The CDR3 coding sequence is TGCGCCAGCAGCCCGGGACTCTTAAGCTCCTACGAGCAGTACTTC. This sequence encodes CASSPGLLSSYEQYF.